One and the same sample provided the 17 T cell receptor beta chains below, sequenced in a study of PD-L1 blockade in urothelial cancer. Generated by immunoSEQ multiplex PCR, the TCRdb table keeps only in-frame clones and is missing some. The top ten clones hold more than 6.5% of a sample with more than 35,000 clones, 90% of them seen once. Sample: PBMCs, taken around atezolizumab (anti-PD-L1) treatment. The source of these receptors is a man in his sixties or seventies with urothelial cancer.

The V and J genes are TRBV28 and TRBJ1-5; possibly TRBD1 for D (6 bases). The V end was cut by 1 base, the J end by 6 bases, with 13 bases between. This CDR3 region has 15 residues. Germline assignment: CDR1 MDHEN and CDR2 SYDVKM. CDR3 loop: CASSLYRDEGQPQHF. CDR3 bases: TGTGCCAGCAGTTTATACAGGGATGAGGGTCAGCCCCAGCATTTT.

The chain couples TRBV28 to TRBJ2-2; 8 bases align to TRBD1. Trimming cost V 7 bases and J 5 bases; bases outside gene matches: 15. Germline-derived CDR1 and CDR2 are MDHEN and SYDVKM. The CDR3 contains 17 residues. In DNA, the CDR3 is TGTGCCAGCACCCCCGGAGGGAAGGACAGGGTGACCGGGGAGCTGTTTTTT. This codes for CASTPGGKDRVTGELFF.

The V and J genes are TRBV28 and TRBJ2-7, with unresolved D. In germline, CDR1 is MDHEN, CDR2 SYDVKM. This CDR3 spans 10 amino acids. Trimming took off 6 bases at V and 4 bases at J, with 4 bases between the two ends. CDR3 loop: CASSTYEQYF. The DNA for the CDR3 is TGTGCCAGCAGCACTTACGAGCAGTACTTC.

In DNA form, the CDR3 reads TGTGCCAGCAGCGGCGGGACAGGGAGAAGTGAGCAGTTCTTC. It codes for CASSGGTGRSEQFF. The chain recombines TRBV5-4 with TRBJ2-1, with TRBD1 matching 9 bases. Germline V gene lookup returns CDR1 SGHNT and CDR2 YYREEE (reference sequence). Trimming took 4 bases from V and 9 from J; bases not matched to a gene: 8. The CDR3 covers 14 residues.

V usage is TRBV6-6 and J usage is TRBJ1-5; TRBD1 matches at 8 bases. V trimming: 6 bases; J trimming: 3 bases; junction bases outside the gene matches: 10. Germline V gene lookup returns CDR1 MNHNY and CDR2 SVGAGI (reference sequence). The CDR3 spans 16 residues. The CDR3 spells CASSNTWQGANQPQHF. The CDR3 DNA reads as TGTGCCAGCAGCAACACCTGGCAGGGGGCCAATCAGCCCCAGCATTTT.

This chain uses TRBV6-5 with TRBJ2-3, with 8 positions matching TRBD1. CDR1 is MNHEY and CDR2 is SVGAGI in the germline V gene. The CDR3 runs to 14 residues. The ends lost 5 bases at V and 1 base at J; junction bases unmatched: 2. The CDR3 here is CASSETGGTDTQYF. Here the CDR3 DNA reads TGTGCCAGCAGTGAGACAGGGGGCACAGATACGCAGTATTTT.

The chain links TRBV5-1 to TRBJ1-1; 7 bases map to TRBD1. The CDR3 covers 12 residues. Germline CDR1 reads SGHRS; CDR2 reads YFSETQ. Unmatched junction bases numbered 0, after V lost 7 bases and J lost 0 bases. The CDR3 is CASQGVNTEAFF. The CDR3 DNA reads TGCGCCAGCCAGGGGGTGAACACTGAAGCTTTCTTT.

The rearrangement uses TRBV19 and TRBJ1-5, with a weak D call TRBD1 (5 bases). CDR3 length equals 15 residues. In germline, CDR1 is LNHDA, CDR2 SQIVND (reference sequence). Trimming left V 3 bases short and J 0 bases short, with 9 bases between. The CDR3 nucleotides read TGTGCCAGTAGTATCAGGGCAGCTAGCAATCAGCCCCAGCATTTT. It translates to CASSIRAASNQPQHF.

The V call is TRBV2, the J call TRBJ2-1; 7 bases agree with TRBD1. The germline CDR1 and CDR2 sequences are SNHLY and FYNNEI. J gave up 0 bases and V 4 bases, and 6 bases lay outside the gene matches. There are 16 residues in the CDR3. CDR3 in amino acids: CASSGLRDSSYNEQFF. As DNA, the CDR3 is TGTGCCAGCAGTGGCCTCCGGGACAGCTCCTACAATGAGCAGTTCTTC.

V and J are TRBV4-1 and TRBJ2-7; 9 bases are a match to TRBD1. The CDR3 has 17 amino acids. In germline, CDR1 is MGHRA, CDR2 YSYEKL. The V and J ends lost 0 bases and 2 bases, in that order; junction bases with no gene match: 8. This CDR3 is CASSQERGQGRTYEQYF. The CDR3 nucleotides are TGCGCCAGCAGCCAAGAGAGGGGACAGGGCCGTACCTACGAGCAGTACTTC.

This rearrangement joins TRBV7-2 to TRBJ2-7, with 9 nucleotides matching TRBD2. After removal of 6 bases from V and 3 bases from J, the junction contained 6 bases not matched to a gene. The CDR3 spans 14 residues. Germline CDR1 is SGHTA and CDR2 is FQGNSA. The CDR3 here is CASRGREGLYEQYF. As DNA, the CDR3 is TGTGCCAGCAGGGGGCGGGAGGGCCTCTACGAGCAGTACTTC. The full variable domain, rest sourced from reference TRBV7-2 and TRBJ2-7, is GAGVSQSPSNKVTEKGKDVELRCDPISGHTALYWYRQSLGQGLEFLIYFQGNSAPDKSGLPSDRFSAERTGGSVSTLTIQRTQQEDSAVYLCASRGREGLYEQYFGPGTRLTVT.

The chain is built from TRBV7-6 and TRBJ2-5; 7 bases map to TRBD2. The CDR3 totals 16 residues. CDR1 and CDR2 from the germline V gene are SGHVS and FNYEAQ. Trimming at V came to 1 base and at J to 1 base, leaving 6 bases not matched to a gene. CDR3 sequence: CASSLGVSSGQETQYF. For the CDR3, the DNA is TGTGCCAGCAGCTTAGGGGTATCTAGCGGCCAAGAGACCCAGTACTTC.

V gene TRBV6-6 combines with J gene TRBJ1-4, with D possibly matching TRBD1 (5 bases). The CDR3 sequence is 12 residues long. Germline V gene lookup returns CDR1 MNHNY and CDR2 SVGAGI (reference sequence). The germline V and J ends were trimmed by 6 bases and 7 bases, with 9 bases remaining between them. CDR3 protein: CASSFQGEKLFF. The CDR3 DNA reads as TGTGCCAGCAGCTTTCAGGGTGAAAAACTGTTTTTT.

This clone has just one count. CDR3 amino acids: CASSATGQWPQHF. The CDR3 DNA follows: TGTGCCAGCAGCGCGACAGGCCAATGGCCCCAGCATTTT. The J gene is TRBJ1-5, the V gene TRBV9; D may be TRBD1 (6 bases). CDR3 length: 13 amino acids. The germline V gene encodes CDR1 SGDLS and CDR2 YYNGEE. Trimming shortened V by 3 bases and J by 9 bases, and 13 bases separated the two germline ends.

This rearrangement joins TRBV28 to TRBJ2-7; 9 nucleotides agree with TRBD1. This CDR3 spans 16 amino acids. Losses at the gene ends were 6 bases for V and 4 bases for J; bases not matched to a gene: 13. CDR1 and CDR2 (germline): MDHEN, SYDVKM. CDR3 residues: CASSPRTGAVPYEQYF. The CDR3 DNA follows: TGTGCCAGCAGCCCTAGGACAGGGGCCGTCCCTTACGAGCAGTACTTC. The full variable domain, completed using reference TRBV28 and TRBJ2-7, is DVKVTQSSRYLVKRTGEKVFLECVQDMDHENMFWYRQDPGLGLRLIYFSYDVKMKEKGDIPEGYSVSREKKERFSLILESASTNQTSMYLCASSPRTGAVPYEQYFGPGTRLTVT.

This clone was counted a single time. This chain connects TRBV6-1 to TRBJ2-3; maybe TRBD2 (6 bases). Deletions cut 7 bases from V and 1 base from J, with 12 bases between. The CDR3 is made up of 14 amino acids. Germline V lookup: CDR1 MNHNS, CDR2 SASEGT. The CDR3 is CASNLGGGTDTQYF. The CDR3 region has the DNA TGTGCCAGCAACCTAGGAGGGGGCACAGATACGCAGTATTTT.

This clone was picked up a small number of times. The gene calls are TRBV5-1 and TRBJ1-2, with 7 bases matching TRBD1. The CDR3 spans 15 residues. V lost 3 bases and J lost 3; bases outside the gene matches: 8. Germline assignment: CDR1 SGHRS and CDR2 YFSETQ. The CDR3: CASSSTGEGDYGYTF. The CDR3 bases are TGCGCCAGCAGCTCCACAGGGGAAGGGGACTATGGCTACACCTTC.